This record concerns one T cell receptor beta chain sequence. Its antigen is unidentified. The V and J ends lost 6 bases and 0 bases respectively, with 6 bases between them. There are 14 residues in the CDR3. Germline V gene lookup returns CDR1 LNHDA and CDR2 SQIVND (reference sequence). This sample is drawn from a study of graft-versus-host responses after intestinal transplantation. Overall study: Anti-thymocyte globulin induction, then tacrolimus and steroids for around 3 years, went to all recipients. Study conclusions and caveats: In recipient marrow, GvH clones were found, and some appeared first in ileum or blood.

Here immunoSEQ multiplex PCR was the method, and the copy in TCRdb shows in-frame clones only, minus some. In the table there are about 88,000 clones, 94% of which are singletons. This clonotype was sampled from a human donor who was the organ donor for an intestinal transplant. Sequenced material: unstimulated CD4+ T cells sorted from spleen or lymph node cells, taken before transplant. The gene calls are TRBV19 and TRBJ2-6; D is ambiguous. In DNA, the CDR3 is TGTGCCAGTAGGAGTGGCTCTGGGGCCAACGTCCTGACTTTC. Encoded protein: CASRSGSGANVLTF.